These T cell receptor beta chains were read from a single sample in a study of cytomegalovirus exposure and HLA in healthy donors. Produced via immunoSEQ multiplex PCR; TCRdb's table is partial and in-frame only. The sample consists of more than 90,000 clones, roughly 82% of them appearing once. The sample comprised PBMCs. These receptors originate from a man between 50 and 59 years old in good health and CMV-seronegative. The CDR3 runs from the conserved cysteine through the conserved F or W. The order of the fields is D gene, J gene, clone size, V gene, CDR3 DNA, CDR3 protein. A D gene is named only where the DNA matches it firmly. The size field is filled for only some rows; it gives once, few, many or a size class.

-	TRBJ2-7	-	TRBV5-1	TGCGCCAGCAGCTTGGAGGGAGCTCCAAAGCAGTACTTC	CASSLEGAPKQYF
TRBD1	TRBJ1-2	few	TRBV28	TGTGCCAGCAGTTTATGGGGGGCCTCCGACAGGGGCGATGGCTACACCTTC	CASSLWGASDRGDGYTF
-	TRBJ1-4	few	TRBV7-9	TGTGCCAGCAGCACGGCGGGCCAGTTTAATGAAAAACTGTTTTTT	CASSTAGQFNEKLFF
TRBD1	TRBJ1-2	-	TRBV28	TGTGCCAGCAATACGGGACAGGGGGCGCATGGCTACACCTTC	CASNTGQGAHGYTF
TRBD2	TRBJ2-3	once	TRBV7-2	TGTGCCAGCACCCGGGGACTAGCGGCCACAGATACGCAGTATTTT	CASTRGLAATDTQYF
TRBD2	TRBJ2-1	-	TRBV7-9	TGTTCCAGCACCCCCAGAGCAAGCGGGGGAGTAGGTGAGCAGTTCTTC	CSSTPRASGGVGEQFF
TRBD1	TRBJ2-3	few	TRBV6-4	TGTGCCAGCAGTGTCGAACAGGGGGATACGCAGTATTTT	CASSVEQGDTQYF
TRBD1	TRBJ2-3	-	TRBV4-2	TGTGCCAGCAGCCAACTAGGACAGGGGATCACAGATACGCAGTATTTT	CASSQLGQGITDTQYF
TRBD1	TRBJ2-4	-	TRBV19	TGTGCCAGTTCCCCCGGGGACAGGGTCCAAAACATTCAGTACTTC	CASSPGDRVQNIQYF
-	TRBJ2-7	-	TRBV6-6	TGTGCCAGCAGTCCCTTTGAGACTAGAAACTACGAGCAGTACTTC	CASSPFETRNYEQYF
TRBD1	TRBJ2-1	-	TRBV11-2	TGTGCCAGCAGCTCCAGCCTTCCGGGACAGGGGATGAGTGAGCAGTTCTTC	CASSSSLPGQGMSEQFF
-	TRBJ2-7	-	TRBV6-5	TGTGCCAGCAGCCCCGGAGGGACGTACGAGCAGTACTTC	CASSPGGTYEQYF
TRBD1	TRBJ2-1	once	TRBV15	TGTGCCACCAGCCGGAAAGGGACAGGGCTAACGAATGAGCATTTCTTC	CATSRKGTGLTNEHFF
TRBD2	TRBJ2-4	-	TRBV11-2	TGTGCCAGCAGCTCTCGACTAGCGGGGGGACCCTACCACACGAACATTCAGTACTTC	CASSSRLAGGPYHTNIQYF
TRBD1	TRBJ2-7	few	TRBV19	TGTGCCAGTAGTACGCACTACAGGGGATCGCGCTCCTACGAGCAGTACTTC	CASSTHYRGSRSYEQYF
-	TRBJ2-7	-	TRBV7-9	TGTTCCAGCAGCCCGGCTTTGCAGCGCTATACCTACGAGCAGTACTTC	CSSSPALQRYTYEQYF
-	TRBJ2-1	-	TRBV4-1	TGCGCCAGCAGCCAAGAGGCCGGGAGAGGAGAGCAGTTCTTC	CASSQEAGRGEQFF
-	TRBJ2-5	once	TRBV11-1	TGTGCCAGCAGCTTATCAAGGGGCGGTTCTCAAGAGACCCAGTACTTC	CASSLSRGGSQETQYF
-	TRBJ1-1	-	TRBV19	TGTGCCAGTAGTATTCCAGGGCGGAGTACTGAAGCTTTCTTT	CASSIPGRSTEAFF
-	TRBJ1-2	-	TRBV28	TGTGCCAGCAGCTCATATGCGGGGTCAGTTAACTATGGCTACACCTTC	CASSSYAGSVNYGYTF
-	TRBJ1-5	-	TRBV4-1	TGCGCCAGCAGCCAAGAAAGAGGACAGCGAGTCAATCAGCCCCAGCATTTT	CASSQERGQRVNQPQHF
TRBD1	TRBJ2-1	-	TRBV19	TGTGCCAGTACGACAGGGAAGAATGAGCAGTTCTTC	CASTTGKNEQFF
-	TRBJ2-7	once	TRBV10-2	TGCGCCAGCAGGGGAGGGGGGACACTCTCCTACGAGCAGTACTTC	CASRGGGTLSYEQYF
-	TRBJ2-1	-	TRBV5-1	TGCGCCAGCAGCTTGACGGGAAGAGATTACAATGAGCAGTTCTTC	CASSLTGRDYNEQFF
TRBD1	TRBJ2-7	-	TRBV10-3	TGTGCCATCGCTAGCCGGGACAGGGGTCCGAGGGAGCAGTACTTC	CAIASRDRGPREQYF
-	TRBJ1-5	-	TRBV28	TGTGCCAGCCAACGGGATAGCAATCAGCCCCAGCATTTT	CASQRDSNQPQHF
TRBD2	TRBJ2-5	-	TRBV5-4	TGTGCCAGCAGTTTACTAGCGGGGGGTGTAAAGACCCAGTACTTC	CASSLLAGGVKTQYF
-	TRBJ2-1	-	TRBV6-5	TGTGCCAGCAGTTACGGGCAGGGCGTTCAGGATGAGCAGTTCTTC	CASSYGQGVQDEQFF
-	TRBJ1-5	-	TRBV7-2	TGTGCCAGCAGCTTAGGGCGGGAAAAATCACCCCAGCATTTT	CASSLGREKSPQHF
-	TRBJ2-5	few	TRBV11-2	TGTGCCAGCAGCTCGGTCTCGTACCAAGAGACCCAGTACTTC	CASSSVSYQETQYF
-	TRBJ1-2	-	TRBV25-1	TGTGCCAGCAGTGATATCGGGGGTGGAAACTATGGCTACACCTTC	CASSDIGGGNYGYTF
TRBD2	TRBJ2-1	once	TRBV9	TGTGCCAGCAGCGGGCCCTCGGGGGGATCCTACAATGAGCAGTTCTTC	CASSGPSGGSYNEQFF
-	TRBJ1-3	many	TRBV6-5	TGTGCCAGCAGCCTCAGGCCCTACGGAAACACCATATATTTT	CASSLRPYGNTIYF